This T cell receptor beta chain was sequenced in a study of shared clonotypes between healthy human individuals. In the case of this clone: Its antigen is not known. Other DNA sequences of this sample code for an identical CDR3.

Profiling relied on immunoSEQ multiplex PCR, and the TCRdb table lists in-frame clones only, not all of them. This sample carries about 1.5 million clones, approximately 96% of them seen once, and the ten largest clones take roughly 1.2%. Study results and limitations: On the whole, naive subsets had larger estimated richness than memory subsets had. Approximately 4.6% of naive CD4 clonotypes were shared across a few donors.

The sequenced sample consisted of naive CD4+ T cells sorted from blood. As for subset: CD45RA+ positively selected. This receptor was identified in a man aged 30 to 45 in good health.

The CDR3 nucleotides read TGTGCCAGCAGCTTAGCGCCCGGGAACACTGAAGCTTTCTTT. Protein product: CASSLAPGNTEAFF. The chain links TRBV7-2 to TRBJ1-1; D unresolved. Germline V gene lookup returns CDR1 SGHTA and CDR2 FQGNSA. CDR3 length: 14 amino acids. V lost 0 bases, J lost 1 base, and 6 bases lay in between.